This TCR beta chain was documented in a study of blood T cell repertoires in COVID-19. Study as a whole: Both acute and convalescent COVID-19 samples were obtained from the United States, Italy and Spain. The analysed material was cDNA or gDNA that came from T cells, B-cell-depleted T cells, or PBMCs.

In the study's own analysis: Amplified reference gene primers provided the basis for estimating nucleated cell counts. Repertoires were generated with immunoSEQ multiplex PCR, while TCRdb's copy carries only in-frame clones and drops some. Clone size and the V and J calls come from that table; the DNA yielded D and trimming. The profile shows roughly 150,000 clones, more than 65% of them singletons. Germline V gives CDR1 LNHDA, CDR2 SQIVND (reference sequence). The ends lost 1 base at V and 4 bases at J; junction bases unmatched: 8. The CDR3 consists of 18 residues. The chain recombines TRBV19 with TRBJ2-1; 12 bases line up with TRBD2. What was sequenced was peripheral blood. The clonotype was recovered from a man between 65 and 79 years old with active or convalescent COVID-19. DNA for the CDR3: TGTGCCAGTAGTATAGGGGCTAGCGGGAGGGGTAGATACAATGAGCAGTTCTTC. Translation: CASSIGASGRGRYNEQFF.